The rows below give T cell receptor beta chains drawn from one sample of a study of T cell responses to AZD1222 COVID-19 vaccine. Only in-frame clones appear in the TCRdb table, and some are missing; sequencing was by immunoSEQ multiplex PCR. The table includes about 55,000 clones, 87% detected once. Sequenced here: peripheral blood, sampled on day 0 of AZD1222 vaccination. These TCRs come from an adult in good health. The CDR3 runs from the conserved cysteine through the conserved F or W. Fields, in order: CDR3 protein, CDR3 DNA, D gene, J gene, clone size, V gene. The D gene is left open where the match is weak. Size is stated for part of the rows, as once, few or many counts, or as a class when the clone is expanded.

CDR3 protein: CASSLRVRGGQGGPGELFF
CDR3 DNA: TGTGCCAGCAGCTTAAGGGTCCGGGGCGGGCAAGGCGGTCCCGGGGAGCTGTTTTTT
D gene: NA
J gene: TRBJ2-2
clone size: once
V gene: TRBV7-9

CDR3 protein: CASSYRNTEAFF
CDR3 DNA: TGTGCCAGCAGTTATAGAAACACTGAAGCTTTCTTT
D gene: NA
J gene: TRBJ1-1
clone size: NA
V gene: TRBV6-5

CDR3 protein: CASSLGVTGARSYEQYF
CDR3 DNA: TGCGCCAGCAGCTTGGGAGTGACCGGGGCCCGCTCCTACGAGCAGTACTTC
D gene: NA
J gene: TRBJ2-7
clone size: NA
V gene: TRBV5-1

CDR3 protein: CASSIRGNLQGAYNEQFF
CDR3 DNA: TGTGCCAGTAGTATACGGGGGAACCTCCAAGGGGCGTACAATGAGCAGTTCTTC
D gene: NA
J gene: TRBJ2-1
clone size: NA
V gene: TRBV19

CDR3 protein: CASSFRDRVYNEQFF
CDR3 DNA: TGTGCCAGCAGTTTCCGGGACAGGGTCTACAATGAGCAGTTCTTC
D gene: TRBD1
J gene: TRBJ2-1
clone size: few
V gene: TRBV27

CDR3 protein: CASSQPTKLGRLFFRGNQPQHF
CDR3 DNA: TGCGCCAGCAGTCAGCCGACAAAACTCGGACGCCTTTTCTTCCGAGGCAATCAGCCCCAGCATTTT
D gene: NA
J gene: TRBJ1-5
clone size: NA
V gene: TRBV23-1

CDR3 protein: CASRPDGVYGYTF
CDR3 DNA: TGTGCCAGCAGACCCGACGGGGTCTATGGCTACACCTTC
D gene: NA
J gene: TRBJ1-2
clone size: NA
V gene: TRBV6-5

CDR3 protein: CASSLMRAYEQYF
CDR3 DNA: TGTGCCAGCAGCTTGATGCGCGCCTACGAGCAGTACTTC
D gene: NA
J gene: TRBJ2-7
clone size: NA
V gene: TRBV5-6

CDR3 protein: CASSHVRYGYTF
CDR3 DNA: TGTGCCAGCAGTCACGTACGGTATGGCTACACCTTC
D gene: NA
J gene: TRBJ1-2
clone size: NA
V gene: TRBV6-6

CDR3 protein: CASSSGQVLNYGYTF
CDR3 DNA: TGCGCCAGCAGCTCCGGGCAGGTCCTTAATTATGGCTACACCTTC
D gene: NA
J gene: TRBJ1-2
clone size: NA
V gene: TRBV5-1

CDR3 protein: CASSSSGVGSGNTIYF
CDR3 DNA: TGTGCCAGCAGTTCTTCAGGGGTTGGCTCTGGAAACACCATATATTTT
D gene: NA
J gene: TRBJ1-3
clone size: NA
V gene: TRBV3-1/TRBV3-2

CDR3 protein: CASSIPGVSRPYEQYF
CDR3 DNA: TGTGCCAGTAGTATACCGGGTGTAAGCCGTCCCTACGAGCAGTACTTC
D gene: NA
J gene: TRBJ2-7
clone size: NA
V gene: TRBV19

CDR3 protein: CASSPRQGVPINTEAFF
CDR3 DNA: TGTGCCAGCTCACCACGACAGGGAGTACCCATTAACACTGAAGCTTTCTTT
D gene: TRBD1
J gene: TRBJ1-1
clone size: NA
V gene: TRBV18

CDR3 protein: CATLDRGINQPQHF
CDR3 DNA: TGTGCCACCTTGGACAGGGGGATCAATCAGCCCCAGCATTTT
D gene: TRBD1
J gene: TRBJ1-5
clone size: NA
V gene: TRBV6-5

CDR3 protein: CASSEEGVYTTDTQYF
CDR3 DNA: TGTGCCAGCAGTGAAGAAGGAGTATATACCACAGATACGCAGTATTTT
D gene: NA
J gene: TRBJ2-3
clone size: once
V gene: TRBV6-1

CDR3 protein: CASSRDRGRNSPLHF
CDR3 DNA: TGTGCCAGCAGTAGAGACAGGGGGAGAAATTCACCCCTCCACTTT
D gene: TRBD1
J gene: TRBJ1-6
clone size: once
V gene: TRBV6-5

CDR3 protein: CASSSGHSTDTQYF
CDR3 DNA: TGTGCCAGTAGTTCGGGACATAGCACAGATACGCAGTATTTT
D gene: NA
J gene: TRBJ2-3
clone size: once
V gene: TRBV19

CDR3 protein: CASSLAGFYGYTF
CDR3 DNA: TGTGCCAGCAGTTTAGCGGGGTTCTATGGCTACACCTTC
D gene: NA
J gene: TRBJ1-2
clone size: NA
V gene: TRBV28

CDR3 protein: CASSYREQGGEAFF
CDR3 DNA: TGTGCCAGCAGTTACCGCGAACAGGGTGGTGAAGCTTTCTTT
D gene: NA
J gene: TRBJ1-1
clone size: few
V gene: TRBV6-5

CDR3 protein: CASSLTGTGEEETQYF
CDR3 DNA: TGTGCCAGCAGCCTAACCGGGACAGGGGAGGAGGAGACCCAGTACTTC
D gene: TRBD1
J gene: TRBJ2-5
clone size: NA
V gene: TRBV4-2

CDR3 protein: CSAGQGNTGELFF
CDR3 DNA: TGCAGCGCGGGACAGGGGAACACCGGGGAGCTGTTTTTT
D gene: TRBD1
J gene: TRBJ2-2
clone size: NA
V gene: TRBV29-1

CDR3 protein: CASSPGGPYGGYTF
CDR3 DNA: TGCGCCAGCAGCCCGGGGGGGCCTTACGGAGGCTACACCTTC
D gene: NA
J gene: TRBJ1-2
clone size: once
V gene: TRBV5-1

CDR3 protein: CASSADAGTGKSIQYF
CDR3 DNA: TGTGCCAGCAGCGCGGACGCCGGGACAGGGAAAAGCATTCAGTACTTC
D gene: TRBD1
J gene: TRBJ2-4
clone size: NA
V gene: TRBV9

CDR3 protein: CASSSRPRGGNQPQHF
CDR3 DNA: TGTGCCAGCAGCTCCCGCCCACGGGGTGGCAATCAGCCCCAGCATTTT
D gene: NA
J gene: TRBJ1-5
clone size: NA
V gene: TRBV7-2